This passage covers 7 T cell receptor beta chains from one sample sequenced in a study of blood T cell repertoires in COVID-19. Here immunoSEQ multiplex PCR was the method, and the copy in TCRdb shows in-frame clones only, minus some. Among approximately 110,000 clones listed, approximately 70% were seen once. Input material: peripheral blood. These receptors all come from a human donor with acute or convalescent COVID-19. The donor label of this sample is uncertain.

V gene TRBV13 combines with J gene TRBJ2-7, with D unclear. This CDR3 contains 12 residues. Germline values: CDR1 PRHDT, CDR2 FYEKMQ (reference sequence). V shed 0 bases and J shed 7 bases, with 7 bases lying between them. The CDR3 protein is CASSLGRLEQYV. The CDR3, as DNA: TGTGCCAGCAGCTTAGGCCGACTTGAGCAGTACGTC.

This clone was detected once. V gene TRBV14 combines with J gene TRBJ1-2; TRBD1 is a possible D gene (6 bases). Germline CDR1 reads SGHDN; CDR2 reads FVKESK. V was pared by 2 bases and J by 6 bases, with 13 bases between. CDR3 length equals 14 residues. The CDR3 DNA sequence: TGTGCCAGCAGCCAATTCGGCAGGGGTGATGGCTACACCTTC. It yields the protein CASSQFGRGDGYTF.

This clone appeared once. CDR3: CASSSQGFYGYTF. In DNA form, the CDR3 reads TGTGCCAGTAGTAGCCAGGGGTTCTATGGCTACACCTTC. The chain combines TRBV19 with TRBJ1-2; D may be TRBD1 (6 bases). From germline, CDR1 is LNHDA and CDR2 SQIVND (reference sequence). The CDR3 is 13 residues long. V shed 4 bases and J shed 4 bases, with 10 bases lying between them.

CDR3 in DNA: TGCGCCAGCAGTCAAAACCCTGGACAGGGGAATTTTTACGAGCAGTACGTC. Protein product: CASSQNPGQGNFYEQYV. The chain uses TRBV23-1 and TRBJ2-7, with 9 positions matching TRBD1. TRBV23-1 is sorted into the ORF group, with uncertain function. J lost 4 bases, V lost 2 bases, and 12 bases had no gene match. The CDR3 is 17 amino acids.

This chain uses TRBV7-9 with TRBJ1-1; 8 bases map to TRBD1. CDR3 size: 16 residues. CDR1 and CDR2 from the germline V gene are SEHNR and FQNEAQ (reference sequence). After removal of 4 bases from V and 1 base from J, the junction contained 8 bases not matched to a gene. The CDR3 DNA reads TGTGCCAGCAGCTCCGCCCGGACAGGGACGAACACTGAAGCTTTCTTT. This translates into CASSSARTGTNTEAFF.

The chain couples TRBV5-6 to TRBJ2-7; TRBD2 agrees at 13 bases. Germline assignment: CDR1 SGHDT and CDR2 YYEEEE. J lost 4 bases, V lost 0 bases, and 7 bases had no gene match. The length of the CDR3 is 17 residues. In DNA, the CDR3 is TGTGCCAGCAGCTTGGTTGTTGGGACTAGCGGGAATTACGAGCAGTACGTC. Translation: CASSLVVGTSGNYEQYV.

The rearrangement joins TRBV28 to TRBJ1-5; 9 bases agree with TRBD1. The CDR3 length is 15 residues. The V segment lost 4 bases and the J segment 4 bases; nucleotides outside the gene matches: 5. From germline, CDR1 is MDHEN and CDR2 SYDVKM. CDR3 amino acids: CASSSSGTGNQPQHF. The CDR3 region has the DNA TGTGCCAGCAGTTCCTCCGGGACAGGGAATCAGCCCCAGCATTTT.